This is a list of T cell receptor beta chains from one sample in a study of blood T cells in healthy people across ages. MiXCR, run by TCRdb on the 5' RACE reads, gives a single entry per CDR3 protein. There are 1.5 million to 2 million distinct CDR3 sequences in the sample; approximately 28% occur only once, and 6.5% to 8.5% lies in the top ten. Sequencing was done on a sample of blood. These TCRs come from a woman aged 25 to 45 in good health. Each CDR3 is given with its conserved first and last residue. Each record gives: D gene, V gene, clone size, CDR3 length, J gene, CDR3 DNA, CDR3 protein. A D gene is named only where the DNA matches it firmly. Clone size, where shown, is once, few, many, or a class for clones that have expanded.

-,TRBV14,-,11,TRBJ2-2,TGTGCCAGCAGCCGGTTAGGGGAGCTGTTTTTT,CASSRLGELFF
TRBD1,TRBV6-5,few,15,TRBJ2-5,TGTGCCAGCAGTGATCAGGACAGGAGTCAAGAGACCCAGTACTTC,CASSDQDRSQETQYF
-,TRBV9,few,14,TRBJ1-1,TGTGCCAGCAGCGTAGTAAGAGAAAACACTGAAGCTTTCTTT,CASSVVRENTEAFF
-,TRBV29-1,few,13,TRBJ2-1,TGCAGCGTTGTGCGGACGGTCTACAATGAGCAGTTCTTC,CSVVRTVYNEQFF
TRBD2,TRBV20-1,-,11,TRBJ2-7,TGCAGTGCTCAGCGGGGGGAAGAGCAGTACTTC,CSAQRGEEQYF
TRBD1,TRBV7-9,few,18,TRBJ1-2,TGTGCCAGCAGCTCCAAACCGGGACAGACAACTTACAACTATGGCTACACCTTC,CASSSKPGQTTYNYGYTF
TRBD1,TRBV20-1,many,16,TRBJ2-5,TGCAGTGCTAGTCCCTCCGGGACAGTGTACCAAGAGACCCAGTACTTC,CSASPSGTVYQETQYF
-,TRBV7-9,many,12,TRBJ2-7,TGTGCCAGCAGCCCCGGACAGAACGAGCAGTACTTC,CASSPGQNEQYF
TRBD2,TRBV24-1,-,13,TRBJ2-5,TGTGCCACCAGTCTTTCGGGAGGAGAGACCCAGTACTTC,CATSLSGGETQYF
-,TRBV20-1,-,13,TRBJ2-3,TGCAGTGCTAGAAGGCAGGGGATAGATACGCAGTATTTT,CSARRQGIDTQYF
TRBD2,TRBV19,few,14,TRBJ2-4,TGTGCCACCGAGGATCGGGGGGATAAAAACATTCAGTACTTC,CATEDRGDKNIQYF
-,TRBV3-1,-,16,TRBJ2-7,TGTGCCAGCAGCCAACGTGATCGGCCCGGGGTCGGGGAGCAGTACTTC,CASSQRDRPGVGEQYF
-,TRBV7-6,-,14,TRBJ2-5,TGTGCCAGCAGCTTACCAGCGGAGGGTGAGACCCAGTACTTC,CASSLPAEGETQYF
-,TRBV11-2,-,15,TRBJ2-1,TGTGCCAGCAGCTTAGCCGCGGGTCCTTACAATGAGCAGTTCTTC,CASSLAAGPYNEQFF
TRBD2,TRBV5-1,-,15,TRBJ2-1,TGCGCCAGCAGCTTGGTCGTAGCGGGGGTCGGTGAGCAGTTCTTC,CASSLVVAGVGEQFF
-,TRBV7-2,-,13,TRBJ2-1,TGTGCCAGCAGCTCCTCTGACAGGCCCAAGCAGTTCTTC,CASSSSDRPKQFF
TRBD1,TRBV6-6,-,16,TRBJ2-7,TGTGCCAGCAGTTACTTAGTCGGACAGGCCCAGGGCGAGCAGTACTTC,CASSYLVGQAQGEQYF
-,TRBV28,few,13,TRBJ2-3,TGTGCCAGCGTTAGACAGGGCACAGATACGCAGTATTTT,CASVRQGTDTQYF
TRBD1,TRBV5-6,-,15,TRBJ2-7,TGTGCCAGCAGCTTCCGGGACAGGGCGCGCTACGAGCAGTACTTC,CASSFRDRARYEQYF
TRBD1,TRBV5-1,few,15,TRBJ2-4,TGCACCAGCAGCTTCTATGAGGGGGCGAAAAACATTCAGTACTTC,CTSSFYEGAKNIQYF
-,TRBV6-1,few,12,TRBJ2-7,TGTGCCACAGGTCGGAACTCCTACGAGCAGTACTTC,CATGRNSYEQYF
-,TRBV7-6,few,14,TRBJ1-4,TGTGCCAGCAGCTCCGGACAGAACCTCCAAAAACTGTTTTTT,CASSSGQNLQKLFF
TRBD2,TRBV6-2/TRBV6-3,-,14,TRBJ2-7,TGTGCCAGCAGTTACGCCGGGACTAGCGACGAGCAGTACTTC,CASSYAGTSDEQYF
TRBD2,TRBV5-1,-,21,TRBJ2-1,TGCGCCAGCAGCTTGGCCCCTCCTCTAGCGGGGGCTCCGAGCTCCTACAATGAGCAGTTCTTC,CASSLAPPLAGAPSSYNEQFF
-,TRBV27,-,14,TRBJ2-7,TGTGCCAACAGTACGACCGGGACAAGGCACGAGCAGTACTTC,CANSTTGTRHEQYF
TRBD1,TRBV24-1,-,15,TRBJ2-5,TGTGCCACCAGTGACCTCCGGGACAGGGCTGAGACCCAGTACTTC,CATSDLRDRAETQYF
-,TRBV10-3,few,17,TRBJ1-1,TGTGCCATCAGTGAAGGTTCGTCAGAGGCCGGCGGCACTGAAGCTTTCTTT,CAISEGSSEAGGTEAFF
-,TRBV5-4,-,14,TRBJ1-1,TGTGCCAGCAGCAGAACGGGGGTCATAACTGAAGCTTTCTTT,CASSRTGVITEAFF
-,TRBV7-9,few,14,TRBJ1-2,TGTGCCAGCAGCTTAGCCCGGGCGGACTATGGCTACACCTTC,CASSLARADYGYTF
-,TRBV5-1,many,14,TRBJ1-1,TGCGCCAGCAGCTTGCTGATAGAGAACACTGAAGCTTTCTTT,CASSLLIENTEAFF